Below, 9 T cell receptor beta chains from the same sample are listed, as sequenced in a study of blood T cells in healthy people across ages. With a J-beta primer mix and a sample-barcoded 5' primer, a second PCR ran about 7 to 12 cycles. TCRdb re-derived calls from the 5' RACE reads in MiXCR, one entry per CDR3 protein. Altogether over 500,000 distinct CDR3 sequences are present, about 27% being singletons, with the ten largest covering 3% to 4%. These data also featured in a second study, about T cells of mothers and their children.

Sequenced: blood. These receptors originate from a boy aged 2 to 10 in good health.

The rearrangement links TRBV2 to TRBJ2-1; 10 positions match TRBD2. There are 15 residues in the CDR3. The V segment lost 3 bases and the J segment 10 bases; nucleotides outside the gene matches: 9. Germline V gene data show CDR1 as SNHLY and CDR2 as FYNNEI. The CDR3 region is CASSDTSGVFGEQFF. In DNA form, the CDR3 reads TGTGCCAGCAGTGATACTAGCGGGGTATTTGGGGAGCAGTTCTTC.

This clonotype was counted ten times or more. The chain couples TRBV5-6 to TRBJ2-5; D may be TRBD2 (5 bases). Trimming took 3 bases from V and 5 from J, leaving 14 bases between them. The CDR3 has 14 residues. Germline values: CDR1 SGHDT, CDR2 YYEEEE. CDR3 in DNA: TGTGCCAGCAGCTCAGTAGGGAGCGCCGAGACCCAGTACTTC. Amino acid sequence: CASSSVGSAETQYF.

The V gene is TRBV7-9, the J gene TRBJ2-3, with 9 bases matching TRBD2. The CDR3 contains 16 residues. CDR1 is SEHNR and CDR2 is FQNEAQ in the germline V gene (reference sequence). V shed 5 bases and J 3 bases; nucleotides not matched to a gene: 9. The CDR3 DNA follows: TGTGCCAGCAGCACACCCGCGAGCGGGAGGACAGATACGCAGTATTTT. Translated, it gives CASSTPASGRTDTQYF.

This clonotype was observed many times. This chain links TRBV7-2 with TRBJ1-2, with TRBD1 identical over 7 bases. Germline CDR1 SGHTA, CDR2 FQGNSA. This CDR3 comprises 13 residues. Unmatched junction bases numbered 4, after V lost 5 bases and J lost 4 bases. The CDR3 coding sequence is TGTGCCAGCAGCCCAGGACAGGTCTATGGCTACACCTTC. Translating it yields CASSPGQVYGYTF. Supplemented by reference TRBV7-2 and TRBJ1-2, the full variable domain reads GAGVSQSPSNKVTEKGKDVELRCDPISGHTALYWYRQSLGQGLEFLIYFQGNSAPDKSGLPSDRFSAERTGGSVSTLTIQRTQQEDSAVYLCASSPGQVYGYTFGSGTRLTVV.

To note about this clonotype: One junction end does not reproduce the germline sequence, and a read error may be involved. The genes are TRBV6-5 and TRBJ2-7; weak D call: TRBD2 (5 bases). Germline V CDR1 and CDR2: MNHEY, SVGAGI. The CDR3 consists of 12 residues. CDR3 DNA: TGTGCCAGAAGTTACTCGGGAAACGAGCAGTACTTC. Translation gives CARSYSGNEQYF.

The chain employs TRBV6-5 and TRBJ1-2; no firm D call. The V gene lost 2 bases and the J gene lost 2 bases, with 6 bases spanning the gap. The CDR3 has 13 residues. Germline-derived CDR1 and CDR2 are MNHEY and SVGAGI. The CDR3 region is CASSYDKNYGYTF. The DNA for the CDR3 is TGTGCCAGCAGTTACGACAAAAACTATGGCTACACCTTC.

This clonotype has a handful of counts. The chain uses TRBV12-3 or TRBV12-4 and TRBJ2-5, with 11 bases fitting TRBD2. This CDR3 is 15 amino acids long. V gave up 4 bases and J gave up 4 bases; unmatched junction bases: 5. The CDR3 spells CASSSGTSGLETQYF. The CDR3 DNA sequence: TGTGCCAGCAGTTCCGGGACTAGCGGCTTAGAGACCCAGTACTTC.

J is TRBJ2-6 and V is TRBV19, with D unresolved. Germline V gene lookup returns CDR1 LNHDA and CDR2 SQIVND (reference sequence). The CDR3 spans 16 residues. Trimming pared 0 bases from V and 0 bases from J, leaving 6 bases between. The CDR3 sequence is CASSIEGLSGANVLTF. The CDR3 region has the DNA TGTGCCAGTAGTATAGAAGGCCTCTCTGGGGCCAACGTCCTGACTTTC.

The chain employs TRBV12-3 or TRBV12-4 and TRBJ2-1; TRBD2 aligns across 7 bases. V was pared by 5 bases and J by 0 bases, with 4 bases of the junction left unmatched. This CDR3 contains 15 residues. The CDR3 loop reads CASSAGTISYNEQFF. The CDR3 coding sequence is TGTGCCAGCAGTGCCGGGACTATCTCCTACAATGAGCAGTTCTTC.